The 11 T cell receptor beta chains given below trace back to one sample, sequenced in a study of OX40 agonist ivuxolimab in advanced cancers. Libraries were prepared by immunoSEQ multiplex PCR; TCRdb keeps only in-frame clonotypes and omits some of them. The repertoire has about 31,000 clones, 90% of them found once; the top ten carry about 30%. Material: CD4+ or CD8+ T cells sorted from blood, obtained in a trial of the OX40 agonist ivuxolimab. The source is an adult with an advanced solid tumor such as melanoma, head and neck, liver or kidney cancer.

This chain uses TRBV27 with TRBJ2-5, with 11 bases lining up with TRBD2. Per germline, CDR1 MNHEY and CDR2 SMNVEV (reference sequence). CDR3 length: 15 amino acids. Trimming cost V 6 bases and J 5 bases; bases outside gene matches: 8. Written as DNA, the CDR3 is TGTGCCAGCAGAGACAGACTAGCGGGACCCGAGACCCAGTACTTC. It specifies CASRDRLAGPETQYF.

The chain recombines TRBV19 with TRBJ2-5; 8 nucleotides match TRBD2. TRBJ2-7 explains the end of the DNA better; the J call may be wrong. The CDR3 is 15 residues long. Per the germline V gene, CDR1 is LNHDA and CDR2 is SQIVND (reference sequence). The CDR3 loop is CASTITAGGAYEQYF. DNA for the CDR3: TGTGCCAGTACGATTACGGCGGGGGGTGCCTACGAGCAGTACTTC.

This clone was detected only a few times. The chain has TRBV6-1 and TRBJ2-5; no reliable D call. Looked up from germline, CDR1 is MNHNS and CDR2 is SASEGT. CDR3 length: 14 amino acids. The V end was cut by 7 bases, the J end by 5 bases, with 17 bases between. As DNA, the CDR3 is TGTGCCAGCATCTCACTATTAATGGTTGAGACCCAGTACTTC. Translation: CASISLLMVETQYF.

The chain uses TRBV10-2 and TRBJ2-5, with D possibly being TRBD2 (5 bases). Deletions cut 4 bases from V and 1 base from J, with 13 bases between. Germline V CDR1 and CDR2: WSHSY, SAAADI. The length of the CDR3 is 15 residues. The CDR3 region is CASSGFSRAQETQYF. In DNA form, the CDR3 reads TGCGCCAGCAGTGGGTTTTCGCGGGCCCAAGAGACCCAGTACTTC.

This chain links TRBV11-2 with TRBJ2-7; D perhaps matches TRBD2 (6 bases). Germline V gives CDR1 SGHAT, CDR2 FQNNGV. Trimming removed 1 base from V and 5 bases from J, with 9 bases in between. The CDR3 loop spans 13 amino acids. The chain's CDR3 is CASSLGGLNEQYF. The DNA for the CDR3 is TGTGCCAGCAGCTTAGGGGGACTGAACGAGCAGTACTTC.

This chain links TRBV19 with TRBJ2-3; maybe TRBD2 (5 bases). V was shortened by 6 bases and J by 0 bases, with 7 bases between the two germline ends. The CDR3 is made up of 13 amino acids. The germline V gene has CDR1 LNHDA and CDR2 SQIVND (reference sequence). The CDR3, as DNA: TGTGCCAGTAGGGAGGCAAGCACAGATACGCAGTATTTT. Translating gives CASREASTDTQYF. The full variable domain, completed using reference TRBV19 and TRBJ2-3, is DGGITQSPKYLFRKEGQNVTLSCEQNLNHDAMYWYRQDPGQGLRLIYYSQIVNDFQKGDIAEGYSVSREKKESFPLTVTSAQKNPTAFYLCASREASTDTQYFGPGTRLTVL.

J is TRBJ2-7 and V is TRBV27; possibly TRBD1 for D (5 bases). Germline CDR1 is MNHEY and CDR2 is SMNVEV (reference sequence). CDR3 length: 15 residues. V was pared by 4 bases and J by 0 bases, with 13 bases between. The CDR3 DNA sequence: TGTGCCAGCAGTTGGGTAGGAGACAGCTCCTACGAGCAGTACTTC. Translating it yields CASSWVGDSSYEQYF.

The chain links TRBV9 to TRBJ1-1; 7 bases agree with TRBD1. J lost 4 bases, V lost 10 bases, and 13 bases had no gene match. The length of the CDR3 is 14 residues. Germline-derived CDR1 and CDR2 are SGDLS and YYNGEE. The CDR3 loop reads CASYSGTDGTEAFF. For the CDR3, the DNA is TGTGCCTCTTATTCCGGGACAGACGGCACTGAAGCTTTCTTT.

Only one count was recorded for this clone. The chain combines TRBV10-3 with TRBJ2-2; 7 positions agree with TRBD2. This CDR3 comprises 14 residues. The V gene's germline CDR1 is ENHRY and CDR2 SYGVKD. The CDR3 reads CAGSGTMNTGELFF. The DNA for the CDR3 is TGTGCTGGGTCCGGGACTATGAACACCGGGGAGCTGTTTTTT.

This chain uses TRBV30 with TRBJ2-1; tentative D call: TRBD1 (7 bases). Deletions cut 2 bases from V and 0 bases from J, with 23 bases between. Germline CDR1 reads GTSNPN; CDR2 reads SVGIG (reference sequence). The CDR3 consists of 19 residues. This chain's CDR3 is CAWSSFLLAGQSSYNEQFF. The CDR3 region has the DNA TGTGCCTGGAGTTCTTTCCTCTTGGCGGGACAGAGCTCCTACAATGAGCAGTTCTTC. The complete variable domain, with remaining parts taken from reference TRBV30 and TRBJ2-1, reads SQTIHQWPATLVQPVGSPLSLECTVEGTSNPNLYWYRQAAGRGLQLLFYSVGIGQISSEVPQNLSASRPQDRQFILSSKKLLLSDSGFYLCAWSSFLLAGQSSYNEQFFGPGTRLTVL.

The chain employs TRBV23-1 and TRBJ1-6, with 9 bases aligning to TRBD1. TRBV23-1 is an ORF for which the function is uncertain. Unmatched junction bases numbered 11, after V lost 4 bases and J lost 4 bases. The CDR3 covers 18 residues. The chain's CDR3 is CASSRGQGWGAYNSPLHF. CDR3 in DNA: TGCGCCAGCAGTCGGGGACAGGGATGGGGGGCTTATAATTCACCCCTCCACTTT.